This entry lists 11 T cell receptor beta chains sequenced from one sample in a study of cytomegalovirus exposure and HLA in healthy donors. The PCR used 60 Vbeta and 13 Jbeta primers. Generated by immunoSEQ multiplex PCR, the TCRdb table keeps only in-frame clones and is missing some. The sample consists of about 160,000 clones, around 85% of them appearing once. The sample consisted of PBMCs. The receptor source for this set is a woman in her thirties in good health and CMV-seronegative.

The rearrangement joins TRBV6-1 to TRBJ2-3, with 8 bases identical to TRBD2. Germline trimming cut 5 bases from V and 4 bases from J; bases unmatched to any gene: 8. Germline values: CDR1 MNHNS, CDR2 SASEGT. The CDR3 extends over 15 amino acids. The CDR3 nucleotides are TGTGCCAGCAGTCCGGGACTAGGGAGAGCAGATACGCAGTATTTT. It is translated as CASSPGLGRADTQYF.

The chain links TRBV4-1 to TRBJ2-2; possible D gene TRBD2, 6 bases. The germline gives CDR1 MGHRA, CDR2 YSYEKL. V was pared by 2 bases and J by 8 bases, with 15 bases between. The CDR3 runs 15 residues. The chain's CDR3 is CASSQNPGLIGELFF. The CDR3 coding sequence is TGCGCCAGCAGCCAAAACCCGGGACTCATTGGGGAGCTGTTTTTT.

V usage is TRBV2 and J usage is TRBJ2-3; 8 bases are a match to TRBD2. The J segment lost 4 bases and the V segment lost 7 bases, leaving 19 bases of the junction unmatched. The germline CDR1 and CDR2 sequences are SNHLY and FYNNEI. The CDR3 is made up of 18 amino acids. CDR3 loop: CASTLLRVSGKKADTQYF. CDR3 DNA: TGTGCCAGCACATTGTTGCGGGTTAGCGGGAAAAAGGCAGATACGCAGTATTTT.

V is TRBV5-1 and J is TRBJ2-7, with 9 positions matching TRBD2. The V segment lost 4 bases and the J segment 2 bases; nucleotides outside the gene matches: 7. The CDR3 extends over 15 amino acids. Germline V gene data show CDR1 as SGHRS and CDR2 as YFSETQ. Here the CDR3 reads CASSNPGLATYEQYF. Written as DNA, the CDR3 is TGCGCCAGCAGCAACCCGGGACTAGCAACCTACGAGCAGTACTTC. The full variable domain, rest sourced from reference TRBV5-1 and TRBJ2-7, is KAGVTQTPRYLIKTRGQQVTLSCSPISGHRSVSWYQQTPGQGLQFLFEYFSETQRNKGNFPGRFSGRQFSNSRSEMNVSTLELGDSALYLCASSNPGLATYEQYFGPGTRLTVT.

The sample holds a few counts of this clone. V and J are TRBV6-6 and TRBJ1-2, with TRBD1 as a possible D gene (6 bases). V shed 7 bases and J shed 6 bases, with 12 bases lying between them. The length of the CDR3 is 12 residues. Per the germline V gene, CDR1 is MNHNY and CDR2 is SVGAGI (reference sequence). DNA for the CDR3: TGTGCCAGCACCATCAACAGGGATGGCTACACCTTC. This codes for CASTINRDGYTF.

This chain connects TRBV7-2 to TRBJ1-4; 8 nucleotides agree with TRBD1. Germline V CDR1 and CDR2: SGHTA, FQGNSA. This CDR3 has 16 residues. V was pared by 5 bases and J by 8 bases, with 13 bases of the junction left unmatched. DNA of the CDR3: TGTGCCAGCAGCCCAATGAAGGGGACAGGCGAAGAAAAACTGTTTTTT. This encodes CASSPMKGTGEEKLFF.

This CDR3 is CASSLAQNSAFF. The CDR3 DNA reads as TGTGCCAGCAGCTTAGCCCAAAACTCGGCTTTCTTT. The chain links TRBV7-9 to TRBJ1-1; D is unresolved. Trimming removed 0 bases at V and 11 bases at J, with 10 bases between. CDR3 size: 12 residues. Germline V gene lookup returns CDR1 SEHNR and CDR2 FQNEAQ (reference sequence). Supplemented by reference TRBV7-9 and TRBJ1-1, the full variable domain reads DTGVSQNPRHKITKRGQNVTFRCDPISEHNRLYWYRQTLGQGPEFLTYFQNEAQLEKSRLLSDRFSAERPKGSFSTLEIQRTEQGDSAMYLCASSLAQNSAFFGQGTRLTVV.

The chain is built from TRBV10-3 and TRBJ2-5; 10 bases line up with TRBD1. Germline-derived CDR1 and CDR2 are ENHRY and SYGVKD. This CDR3 contains 16 residues. Losses at the gene ends were 4 bases for V and 1 base for J; bases not matched to a gene: 6. CDR3 protein: CAISGGTGAIQETQYF. The CDR3 DNA reads as TGTGCCATCAGTGGGGGGACAGGGGCGATCCAAGAGACCCAGTACTTC.

The genes are TRBV9 and TRBJ2-1; D possibly corresponds to TRBD1 (5 bases). The CDR3 runs to 13 residues. Germline V lookup: CDR1 SGDLS, CDR2 YYNGEE. V lost 3 bases and J lost 4, with 8 bases in between. CDR3 in amino acids: CASSEQEYNEQFF. The CDR3 coding sequence is TGTGCCAGCAGCGAACAGGAATACAATGAGCAGTTCTTC.

The chain couples TRBV9 to TRBJ1-1; D perhaps matches TRBD1 (6 bases). Germline-derived CDR1 and CDR2 are SGDLS and YYNGEE. Trimming removed 4 bases from V and 0 bases from J, with 13 bases in between. This CDR3 is 15 amino acids long. The CDR3 protein is CASSPRTDMNTEAFF. The CDR3 DNA is TGTGCCAGCAGCCCCCGGACAGACATGAACACTGAAGCTTTCTTT.

The rearrangement joins TRBV2 to TRBJ2-6; 9 bases are shared with TRBD1. This CDR3 has 19 amino acids. CDR1 and CDR2 from the germline V gene are SNHLY and FYNNEI. V gave up 6 bases and J gave up 0 bases; unmatched junction bases: 12. As DNA, the CDR3 is TGTGCCAGCAGATTCACAAGGGACAGGGAAACCTCTGGGGCCAACGTCCTGACTTTC. This codes for CASRFTRDRETSGANVLTF.